This TCR beta chain derives from a study of vaccination effects on CD4 cells after COVID-19. Across the study: All study participants received two doses of BNT162b2 or mRNA-1273 vaccine.

Under the ViraFEST assay, PBMC were stimulated with viral peptide pools so that antigen-specific CD4+ T cells expanded. Sequencing was performed afterwards. Cells that had been cultured for about 10 days were the source of isolated CD4+ T cells. Neither prior SARS-CoV-2 infection nor positive nucleocapsid antibodies were present in the vaccine recipients. Supplemented with around 11 IU/ml IL-2 and approximately 9.7 ug/ml peptides, approximately 2 million PBMC per well were kept in culture. The authors replaced half the medium with IL-2 medium on days 3 and 7. Study-wide findings and caveats: Long after vaccination, the clones induced by infection and by vaccine shrank markedly in size.

The repertoire was sequenced with immunoSEQ multiplex PCR; TCRdb's copy has only in-frame clones and lacks some. The sample comprises approximately 30,000 clones, more than 70% of which are singletons, and 30% rests with the top ten. Germline values: CDR1 LGHNA, CDR2 YSLEER. The CDR3 has 15 amino acids. J gave up 5 bases and V 3 bases, and 9 bases lay outside the gene matches. With respect to this clone: Its antigen is not identified.

V gene TRBV4-3 combines with J gene TRBJ1-2; TRBD1 matches 7 bases. The starting material was CD4+ T cells from PBMCs cultured with SARS-CoV-2 spike peptides, obtained before COVID-19 vaccination. This clonotype was obtained from a human donor who received a COVID-19 vaccine. The chain's CDR3 is CASSQSGTDAYGYTF. CDR3 nucleotides: TGCGCCAGCAGCCAGTCCGGGACAGATGCTTATGGCTACACCTTC.